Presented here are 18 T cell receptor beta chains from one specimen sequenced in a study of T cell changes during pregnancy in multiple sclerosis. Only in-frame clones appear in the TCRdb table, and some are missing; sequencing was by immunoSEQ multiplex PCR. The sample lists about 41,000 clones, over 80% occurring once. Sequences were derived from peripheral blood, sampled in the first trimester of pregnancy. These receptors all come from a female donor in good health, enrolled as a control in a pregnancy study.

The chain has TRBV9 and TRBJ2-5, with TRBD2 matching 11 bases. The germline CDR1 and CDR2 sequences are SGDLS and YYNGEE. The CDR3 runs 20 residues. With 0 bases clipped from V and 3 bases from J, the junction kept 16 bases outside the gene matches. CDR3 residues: CASSVGDGTSGEGTKETQYF. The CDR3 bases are TGTGCCAGCAGCGTAGGGGACGGGACTAGCGGAGAAGGGACTAAAGAGACCCAGTACTTC.

The CDR3 reads CAWSVTLVATTEQYF. The CDR3, as DNA: TGTGCCTGGAGTGTAACCCTGGTAGCTACGACCGAGCAGTACTTC. The chain joins TRBV30 to TRBJ2-7; D is ambiguous. The CDR3 covers 15 residues. Trimming removed 0 bases at V and 6 bases at J, with 18 bases between. Germline loops: CDR1 GTSNPN, CDR2 SVGIG (reference sequence).

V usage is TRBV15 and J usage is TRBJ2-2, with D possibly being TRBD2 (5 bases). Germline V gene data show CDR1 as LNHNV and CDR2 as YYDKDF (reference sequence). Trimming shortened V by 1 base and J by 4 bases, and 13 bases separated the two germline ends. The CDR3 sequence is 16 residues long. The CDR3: CATSRARGRSTGELFF. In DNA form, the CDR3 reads TGTGCCACCAGCAGAGCACGGGGAAGGAGCACCGGGGAGCTGTTTTTT.

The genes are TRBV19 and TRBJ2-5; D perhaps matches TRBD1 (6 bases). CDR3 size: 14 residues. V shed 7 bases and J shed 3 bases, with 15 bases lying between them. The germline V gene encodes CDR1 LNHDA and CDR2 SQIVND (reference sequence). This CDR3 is CASKVDRAKETQYF. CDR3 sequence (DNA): TGTGCCAGTAAGGTGGACAGAGCCAAAGAGACCCAGTACTTC. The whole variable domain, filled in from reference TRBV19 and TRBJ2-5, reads DGGITQSPKYLFRKEGQNVTLSCEQNLNHDAMYWYRQDPGQGLRLIYYSQIVNDFQKGDIAEGYSVSREKKESFPLTVTSAQKNPTAFYLCASKVDRAKETQYFGPGTRLLVL.

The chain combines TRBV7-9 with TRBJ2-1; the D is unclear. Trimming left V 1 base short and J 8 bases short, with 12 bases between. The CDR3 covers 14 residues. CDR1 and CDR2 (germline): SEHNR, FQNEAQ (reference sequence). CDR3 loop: CASSLDRGSDEQFF. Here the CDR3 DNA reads TGTGCCAGCAGCTTAGATCGTGGCAGCGATGAGCAGTTCTTC.

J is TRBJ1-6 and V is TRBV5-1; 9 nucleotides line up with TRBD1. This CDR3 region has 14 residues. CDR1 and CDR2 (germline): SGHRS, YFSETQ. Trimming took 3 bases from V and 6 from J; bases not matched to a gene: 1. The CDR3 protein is CASSSGQGNSPLHF. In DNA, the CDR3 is TGCGCCAGCAGCTCGGGACAGGGTAATTCACCCCTCCACTTT.

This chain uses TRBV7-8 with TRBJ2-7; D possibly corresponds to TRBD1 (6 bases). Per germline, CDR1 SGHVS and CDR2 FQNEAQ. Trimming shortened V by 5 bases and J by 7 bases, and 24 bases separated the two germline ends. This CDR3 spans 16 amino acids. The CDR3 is CASSHFRQVPTREQYF. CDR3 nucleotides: TGTGCCAGCAGCCATTTTCGACAGGTTCCTACGAGAGAGCAGTACTTC.

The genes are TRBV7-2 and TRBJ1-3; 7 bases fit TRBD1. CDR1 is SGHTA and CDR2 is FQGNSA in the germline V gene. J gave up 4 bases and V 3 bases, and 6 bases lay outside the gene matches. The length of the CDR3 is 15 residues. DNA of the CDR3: TGTGCCAGCAGCTTGCCGACAGGGTTCGGAAACACCATATATTTT. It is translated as CASSLPTGFGNTIYF.

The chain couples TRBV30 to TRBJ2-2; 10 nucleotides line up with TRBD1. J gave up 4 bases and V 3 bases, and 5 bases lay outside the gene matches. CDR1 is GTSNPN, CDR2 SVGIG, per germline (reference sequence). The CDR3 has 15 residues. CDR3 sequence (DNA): TGTGCCTGGAGGTGGGGGGACAGGGGCACCGGGGAGCTGTTTTTT. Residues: CAWRWGDRGTGELFF.

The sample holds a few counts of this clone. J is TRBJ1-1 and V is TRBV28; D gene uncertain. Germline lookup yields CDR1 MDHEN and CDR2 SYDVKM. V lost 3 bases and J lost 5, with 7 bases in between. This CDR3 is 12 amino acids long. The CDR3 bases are TGTGCCAGCAGTTTCCAGGAAACTGAAGCTTTCTTT. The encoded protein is CASSFQETEAFF.

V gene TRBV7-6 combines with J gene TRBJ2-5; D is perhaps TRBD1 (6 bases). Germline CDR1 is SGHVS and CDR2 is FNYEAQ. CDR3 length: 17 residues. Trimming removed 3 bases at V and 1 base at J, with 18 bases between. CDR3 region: CASSFSGHRVFQETQYF. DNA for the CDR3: TGTGCCAGCAGCTTTTCCGGGCACAGGGTTTTCCAAGAGACCCAGTACTTC. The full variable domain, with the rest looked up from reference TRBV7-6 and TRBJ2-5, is GAGVSQSPRYKVTKRGQDVALRCDPISGHVSLYWYRQALGQGPEFLTYFNYEAQQDKSGLPNDRFSAERPEGSISTLTIQRTEQRDSAMYRCASSFSGHRVFQETQYFGPGTRLLVL.

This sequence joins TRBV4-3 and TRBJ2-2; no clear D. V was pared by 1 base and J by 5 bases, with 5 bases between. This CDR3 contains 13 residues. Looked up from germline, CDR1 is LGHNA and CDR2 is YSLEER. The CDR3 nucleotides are TGCGCCAGCAGCCAAGGAGTTACCGGGGAGCTGTTTTTT. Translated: CASSQGVTGELFF.

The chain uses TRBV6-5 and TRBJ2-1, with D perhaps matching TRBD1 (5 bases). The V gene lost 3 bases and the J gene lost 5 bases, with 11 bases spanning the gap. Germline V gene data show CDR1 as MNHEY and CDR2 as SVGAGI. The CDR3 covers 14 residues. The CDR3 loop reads CASSYLGRDNEQFF. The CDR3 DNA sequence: TGTGCCAGCAGTTATCTGGGGCGAGACAATGAGCAGTTCTTC.

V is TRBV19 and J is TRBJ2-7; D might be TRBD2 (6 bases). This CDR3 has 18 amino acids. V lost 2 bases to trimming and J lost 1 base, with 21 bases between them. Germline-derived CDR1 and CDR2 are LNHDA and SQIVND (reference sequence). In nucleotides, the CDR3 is TGTGCCAGTAGTATATACTTGACGGCCCGGGACTTTTCCTACGAGCAGTACTTC. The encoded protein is CASSIYLTARDFSYEQYF.

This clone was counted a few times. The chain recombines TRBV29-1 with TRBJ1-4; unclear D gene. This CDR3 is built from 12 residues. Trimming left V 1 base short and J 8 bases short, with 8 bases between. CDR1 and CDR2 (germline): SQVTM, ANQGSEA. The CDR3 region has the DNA TGCAGCGTTGAAGTCAGCGGGGAAAAACTGTTTTTT. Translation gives CSVEVSGEKLFF. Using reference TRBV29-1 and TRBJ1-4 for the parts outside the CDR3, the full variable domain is SAVISQKPSRDICQRGTSLTIQCQVDSQVTMMFWYRQQPGQSLTLIATANQGSEATYESGFVIDKFPISRPNLTFSTLTVSNMSPEDSSIYLCSVEVSGEKLFFGSGTQLSVL.

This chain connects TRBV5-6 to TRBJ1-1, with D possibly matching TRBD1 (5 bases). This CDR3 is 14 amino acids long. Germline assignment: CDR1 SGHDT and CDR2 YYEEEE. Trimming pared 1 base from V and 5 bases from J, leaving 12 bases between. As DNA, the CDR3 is TGTGCCAGCAGCTTGTGGCCAGGGAAAACTGAAGCTTTCTTT. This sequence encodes CASSLWPGKTEAFF.

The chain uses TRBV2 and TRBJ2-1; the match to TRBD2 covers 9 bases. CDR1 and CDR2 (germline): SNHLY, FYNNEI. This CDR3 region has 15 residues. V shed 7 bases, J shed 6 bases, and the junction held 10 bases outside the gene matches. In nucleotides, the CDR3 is TGTGCCAGCAAAGGGGAGCGGGGGGCCCTCAATGAGCAGTTCTTC. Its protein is CASKGERGALNEQFF.

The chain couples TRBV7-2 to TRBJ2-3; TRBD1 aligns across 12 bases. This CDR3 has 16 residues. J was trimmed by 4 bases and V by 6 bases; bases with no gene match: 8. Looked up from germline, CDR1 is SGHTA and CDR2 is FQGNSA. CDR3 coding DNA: TGTGCCAGCAGGTTACCGGGGACAGGGGGCGCAGATACGCAGTATTTT. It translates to CASRLPGTGGADTQYF.